This record concerns one T cell receptor beta chain sequence. The target antigen is unknown. The study sequenced cultured CD4+ T cell DNA using the Oncomine TCR Beta short-read assay. TCRdb reanalysed the PCR reads using MiXCR and keeps one entry per CDR3 protein. Of roughly 11,000 distinct CDR3 sequences in the sample, 76% are singletons; the top ten hold approximately 11%. These data originate in a study of vaccination and CD4 T cells after COVID-19. Described treatment: approximately nine-day PBMC culture with coronavirus spike peptide pools or control peptides (ViraFEST assay). ViraFEST enlarged antigen-specific T cell populations with peptide pools and afterwards sequenced TCRs. In germline, CDR1 is SGHRS, CDR2 YFSETQ. This CDR3 is 13 amino acids long. V lost 0 bases, J lost 10 bases, and 6 bases stayed unmatched.

This chain links TRBV5-1 with TRBJ1-1, with 7 bases that match TRBD1. What was sequenced was CD4+ T cells from blood, cultured in vitro. The TCR was taken from a human donor who had recovered from COVID-19. DNA of the CDR3: TGCGCCAGCAGCTTGGATGATCCAGGGGGAGCTTTCTTT. Translating it yields CASSLDDPGGAFF.